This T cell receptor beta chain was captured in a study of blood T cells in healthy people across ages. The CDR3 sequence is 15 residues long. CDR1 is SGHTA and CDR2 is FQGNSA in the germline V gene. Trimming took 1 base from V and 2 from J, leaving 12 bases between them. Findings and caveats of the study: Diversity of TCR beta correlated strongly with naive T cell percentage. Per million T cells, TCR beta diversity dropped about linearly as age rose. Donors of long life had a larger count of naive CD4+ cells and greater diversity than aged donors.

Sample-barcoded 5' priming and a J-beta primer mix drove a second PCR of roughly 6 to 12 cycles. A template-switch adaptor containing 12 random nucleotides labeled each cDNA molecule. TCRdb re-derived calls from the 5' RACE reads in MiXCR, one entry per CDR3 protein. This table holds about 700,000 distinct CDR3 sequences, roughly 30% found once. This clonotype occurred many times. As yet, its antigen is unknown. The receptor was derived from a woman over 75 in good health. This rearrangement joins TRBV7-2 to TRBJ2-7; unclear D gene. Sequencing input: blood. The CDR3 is CASSLERRVTYEQYF. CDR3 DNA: TGTGCCAGCAGCTTAGAACGAAGGGTAACCTACGAGCAGTACTTC.